The following is a T cell receptor beta chain sequence with its context. Germline V gives CDR1 SGHNT, CDR2 YYREEE (reference sequence). The CDR3 is made up of 12 amino acids. The germline V and J ends were trimmed by 4 bases and 8 bases, with 12 bases remaining between them. Assay: immunoSEQ multiplex PCR; the TCRdb copy retains only in-frame clones and omits some. The repertoire includes about 310,000 clones, 85% to 90% of them detected once, and 3.5% to 4.5% sits in the top ten. This entry belongs to a study of blood T cell repertoires in COVID-19. This clonotype originated in a young woman with acute COVID-19. The sequencing sample was made of PBMCs or T cells enriched from blood (not recorded which). The rearrangement uses TRBV5-4 and TRBJ1-1; TRBD1 might be the D (6 bases). CDR3 bases: TGTGCCAGCAGCCTAATGACAGGCGAAGCTTTCTTT. Its protein product is CASSLMTGEAFF.